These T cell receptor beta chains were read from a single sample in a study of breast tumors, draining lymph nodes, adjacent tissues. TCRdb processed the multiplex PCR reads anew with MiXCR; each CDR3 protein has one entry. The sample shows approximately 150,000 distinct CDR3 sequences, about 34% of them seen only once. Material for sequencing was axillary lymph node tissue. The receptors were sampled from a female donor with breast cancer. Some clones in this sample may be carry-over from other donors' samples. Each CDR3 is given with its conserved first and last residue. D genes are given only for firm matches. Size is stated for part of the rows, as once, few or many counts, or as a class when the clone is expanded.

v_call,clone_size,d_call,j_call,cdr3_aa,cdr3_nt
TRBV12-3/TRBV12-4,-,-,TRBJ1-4,CASSPWGPGGEKLSF,TGTGCCAGCAGTCCATGGGGGCCCGGAGGTGAAAAACTGTCTTTT
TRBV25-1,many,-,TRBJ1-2,CASSGQGNFGGYTF,TGTGCCAGCAGTGGGCAGGGGAATTTCGGTGGCTACACCTTC
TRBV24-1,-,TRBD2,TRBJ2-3,CATSLAGATYNEQYF,TGTGCCACCAGCCTAGCGGGAGCTACCTACAATGAGCAGTATTTT
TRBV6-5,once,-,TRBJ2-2,CASSYTGAGELFF,TGTGCCAGCAGTTACACGGGCGCCGGGGAGCTGTTTTTT
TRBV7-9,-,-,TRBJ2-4,CASSLAAQNIQYF,TGTGCCAGCAGCTTAGCGGCGCAAAACATTCAGTACTTC
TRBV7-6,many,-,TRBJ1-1,CASSLEGGTEAFF,TGTGCCAGCAGCTTAGAGGGAGGCACTGAAGCTTTCTTT
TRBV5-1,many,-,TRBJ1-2,CASSSDPGVAGGYTF,TGCGCCAGCAGCTCAGATCCGGGGGTAGCAGGTGGCTACACCTTC
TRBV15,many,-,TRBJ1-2,CATSSGNANYGYTF,TGTGCCACCAGCTCGGGTAATGCTAACTATGGCTACACCTTC
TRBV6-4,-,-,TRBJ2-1,CASSCPPRDFYNEQFF,TGTGCCAGCAGTTGCCCGCCACGGGACTTCTACAATGAGCAGTTCTTC
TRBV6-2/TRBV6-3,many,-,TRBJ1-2,CASSIRGTNYGYTF,TGTGCCAGCAGTATCCGGGGTACAAACTATGGCTACACCTTC
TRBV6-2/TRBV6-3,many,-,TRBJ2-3,CASEGEGTQIGTQYF,TGTGCCAGCGAGGGGGAGGGAACACAGATAGGGACGCAGTATTTT
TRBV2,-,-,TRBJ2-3,CASGLGTSVTSTDTQYF,TGTGCCAGCGGGCTCGGGACAAGCGTTACTAGCACAGATACGCAGTATTTT
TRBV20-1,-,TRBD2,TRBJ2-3,CSARGGTSGGRDTQYF,TGCAGTGCTAGGGGGGGGACTAGCGGGGGGAGGGATACGCAGTATTTT
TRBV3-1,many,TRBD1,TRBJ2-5,CASSHQGALEETQYF,TGTGCCAGCAGCCATCAGGGGGCTCTAGAGGAGACCCAGTACTTC
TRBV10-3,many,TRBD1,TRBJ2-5,CAISGDREGATWEETQYF,TGTGCCATCAGTGGGGACAGGGAGGGGGCTACGTGGGAAGAGACCCAGTACTTC
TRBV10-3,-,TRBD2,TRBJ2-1,CAISATGTSGSGIEQFF,TGTGCCATCAGTGCCACCGGGACTAGCGGGAGTGGAATTGAGCAGTTCTTC
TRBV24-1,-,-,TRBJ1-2,CATSDYPGRDGGYTF,TGTGCCACCAGTGATTACCCAGGGAGGGATGGTGGCTACACCTTC
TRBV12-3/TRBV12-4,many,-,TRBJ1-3,CASSLGASGNTIYF,TGTGCCAGCAGTTTGGGGGCCTCTGGAAACACCATATATTTT
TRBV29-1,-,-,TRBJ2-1,CSEDGATYNEQFF,TGCAGTGAAGACGGGGCCACCTACAATGAGCAGTTCTTC
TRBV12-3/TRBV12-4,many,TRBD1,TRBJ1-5,CASSRTGAYQPQHF,TGTGCCAGCAGTAGGACAGGGGCGTATCAGCCCCAGCATTTT
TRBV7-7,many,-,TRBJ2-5,CASSRKSHGAETQYF,TGTGCTAGCAGCCGGAAATCACACGGGGCAGAGACCCAGTACTTC
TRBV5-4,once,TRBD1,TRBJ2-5,CASSLAGGSNQPQYF,TGTGCCAGCAGCTTGGCAGGGGGAAGCAATCAGCCCCAGTACTTC
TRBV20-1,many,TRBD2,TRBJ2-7,CSAPTPTSGPSYEQYF,TGCAGTGCCCCCACCCCGACTAGCGGGCCCTCCTACGAGCAGTACTTC
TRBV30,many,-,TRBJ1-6,CAWSPGLGNSPLHF,TGTGCCTGGAGTCCCGGACTTGGTAATTCACCCCTCCACTTT
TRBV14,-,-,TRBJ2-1,CASSQEGTFPGDGSEQFF,TGTGCCAGCAGCCAAGAAGGGACGTTTCCCGGGGACGGGAGTGAGCAGTTCTTC
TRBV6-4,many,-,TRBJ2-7,CASSDSNGPLETYEQYF,TGTGCCAGCAGTGACTCGAATGGCCCTCTCGAAACCTACGAGCAGTACTTC
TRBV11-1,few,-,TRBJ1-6,CACSSDSSYNSPLHF,TGCGCCTGCAGCTCGGACAGCTCCTATAATTCACCCCTCCACTTT
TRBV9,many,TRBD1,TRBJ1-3,CASSVGQGPGNTIYF,TGTGCCAGCAGCGTAGGACAGGGCCCTGGAAACACCATATATTTT
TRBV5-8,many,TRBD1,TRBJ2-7,CASWDSSYEQYF,TGTGCCAGCTGGGACAGCTCCTACGAGCAGTACTTC
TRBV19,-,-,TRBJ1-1,CASTRNTEAFF,TGTGCCAGTACCAGGAACACTGAAGCTTTCTTT
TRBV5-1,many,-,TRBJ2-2,CASSLVVGVSTGELFF,TGCGCCAGCAGCTTGGTTGTAGGGGTGAGCACCGGGGAGCTGTTTTTT
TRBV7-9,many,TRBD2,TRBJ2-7,CASEREFTYEQYF,TGTGCCAGCGAGCGGGAGTTTACCTACGAGCAGTACTTC